This T cell receptor beta chain was identified during a study of T cells after yellow fever vaccination. Study in general: Libraries from low-cell-number fractions were prepared with the SMART-Seq v4 Ultra Low Input RNA kit. Overall study findings and caveats: Weaker overall, the secondary response nonetheless peaked faster (day 5 versus 15). Post-booster repertoires again held most primary-vaccination clones (about 96% CD4, roughly 89% CD8).

In this sample, this clonotype turned up a few times. The antigen is not known. Production of TCR cDNA was by 5'RACE template switching, which also added a universal primer site and UMIs. TCRdb reanalysed the 5' RACE reads using MiXCR and keeps one entry per CDR3 protein. The sample has 80,000 to 100,000 distinct CDR3 sequences, about 6% seen once. Trimming pared 5 bases from V and 10 bases from J, leaving 23 bases between. Germline CDR1 reads SEHNR; CDR2 reads FQNEAQ (reference sequence). This CDR3 comprises 15 residues. This specimen consisted of CD8+ T cells sorted from PBMCs, obtained 10 days after the yellow fever booster vaccination. The V gene is TRBV7-9, the J gene TRBJ2-5; D remains unclear. The receptor was derived from a man aged 18 to 30 who received the YFV17D yellow fever vaccine. CDR3 DNA sequence: TGTGCCAGCAGCCTAGGCACCGGTATGGTAGTAGACCAGTACTTC. This translates into CASSLGTGMVVDQYF.